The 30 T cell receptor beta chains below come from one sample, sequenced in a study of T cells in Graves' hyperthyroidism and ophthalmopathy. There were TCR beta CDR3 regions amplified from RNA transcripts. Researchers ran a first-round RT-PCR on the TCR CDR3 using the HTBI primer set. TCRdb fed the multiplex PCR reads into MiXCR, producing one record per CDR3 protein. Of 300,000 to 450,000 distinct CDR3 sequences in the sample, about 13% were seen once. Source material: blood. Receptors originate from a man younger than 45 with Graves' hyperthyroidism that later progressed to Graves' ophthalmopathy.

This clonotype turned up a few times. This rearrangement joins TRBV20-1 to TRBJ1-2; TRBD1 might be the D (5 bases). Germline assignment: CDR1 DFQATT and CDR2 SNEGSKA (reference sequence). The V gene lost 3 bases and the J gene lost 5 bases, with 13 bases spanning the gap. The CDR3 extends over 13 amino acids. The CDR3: CSASLGPGYGYTF. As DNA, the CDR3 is TGCAGTGCTAGTTTGGGGCCCGGGTATGGCTACACCTTC.

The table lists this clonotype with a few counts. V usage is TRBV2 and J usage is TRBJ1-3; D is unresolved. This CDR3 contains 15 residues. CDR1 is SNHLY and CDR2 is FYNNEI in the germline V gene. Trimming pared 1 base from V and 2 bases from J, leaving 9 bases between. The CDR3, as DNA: TGTGCCAGCAGTGAAGATGGGTTGCCTGGAAACACCATATATTTT. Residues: CASSEDGLPGNTIYF. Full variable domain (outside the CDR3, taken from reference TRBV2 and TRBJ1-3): EPEVTQTPSHQVTQMGQEVILRCVPISNHLYFYWYRQILGQKVEFLVSFYNNEISEKSEIFDDQFSVERPDGSNFTLKIRSTKLEDSAMYFCASSEDGLPGNTIYFGEGSWLTVV.

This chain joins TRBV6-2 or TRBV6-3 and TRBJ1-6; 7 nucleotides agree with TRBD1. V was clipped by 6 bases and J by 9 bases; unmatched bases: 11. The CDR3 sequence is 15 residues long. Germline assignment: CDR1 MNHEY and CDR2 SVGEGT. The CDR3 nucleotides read TGTGCCAGCAGCCTCACAGGGGAAGATAGTTCACCCCTCCACTTT. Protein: CASSLTGEDSSPLHF.

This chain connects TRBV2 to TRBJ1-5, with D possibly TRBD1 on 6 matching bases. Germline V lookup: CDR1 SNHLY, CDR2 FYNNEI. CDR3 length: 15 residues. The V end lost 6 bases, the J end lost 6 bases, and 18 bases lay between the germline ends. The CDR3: CASSTQGPKGQPQHF. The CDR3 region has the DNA TGTGCCAGCAGCACCCAGGGGCCTAAAGGTCAGCCCCAGCATTTT.

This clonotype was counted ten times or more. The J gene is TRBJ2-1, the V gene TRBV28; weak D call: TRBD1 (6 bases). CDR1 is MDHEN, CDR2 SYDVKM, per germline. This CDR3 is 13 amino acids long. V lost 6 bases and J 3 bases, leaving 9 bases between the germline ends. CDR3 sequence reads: CASSMDSYNEQFF. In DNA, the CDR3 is TGTGCCAGCAGCATGGACAGCTACAATGAGCAGTTCTTC.

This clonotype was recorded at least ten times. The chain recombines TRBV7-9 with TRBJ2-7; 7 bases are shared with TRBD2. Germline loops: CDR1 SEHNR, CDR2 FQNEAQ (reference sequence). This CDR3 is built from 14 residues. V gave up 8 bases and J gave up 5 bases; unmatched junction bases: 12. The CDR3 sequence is CASQLSSGAHEQYF. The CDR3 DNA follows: TGTGCCAGCCAGCTGTCCAGCGGGGCCCACGAGCAGTACTTC.

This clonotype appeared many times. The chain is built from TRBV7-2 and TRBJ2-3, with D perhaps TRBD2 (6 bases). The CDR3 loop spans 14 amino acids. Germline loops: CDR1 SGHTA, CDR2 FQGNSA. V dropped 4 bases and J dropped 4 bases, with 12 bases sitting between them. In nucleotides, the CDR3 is TGTGCCAGCAGCTCCGGTCCGGGGGCAGATACGCAGTATTTT. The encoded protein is CASSSGPGADTQYF.

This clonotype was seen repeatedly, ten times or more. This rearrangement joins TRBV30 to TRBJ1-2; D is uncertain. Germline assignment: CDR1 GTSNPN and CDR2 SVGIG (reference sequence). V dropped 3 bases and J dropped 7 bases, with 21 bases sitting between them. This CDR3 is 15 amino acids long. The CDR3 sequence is CAWSLLPGQISGYTF. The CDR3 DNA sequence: TGTGCCTGGAGCCTCCTGCCGGGCCAAATTAGTGGCTACACCTTC. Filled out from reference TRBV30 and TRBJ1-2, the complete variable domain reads SQTIHQWPATLVQPVGSPLSLECTVEGTSNPNLYWYRQAAGRGLQLLFYSVGIGQISSEVPQNLSASRPQDRQFILSSKKLLLSDSGFYLCAWSLLPGQISGYTFGSGTRLTVV.

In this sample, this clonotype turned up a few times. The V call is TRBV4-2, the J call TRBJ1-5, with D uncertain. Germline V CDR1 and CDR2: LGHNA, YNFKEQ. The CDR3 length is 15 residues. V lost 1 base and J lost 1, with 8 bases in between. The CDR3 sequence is CASSQGSRSNQPQHF. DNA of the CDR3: TGTGCCAGCAGCCAAGGGTCCCGAAGCAATCAGCCCCAGCATTTT.

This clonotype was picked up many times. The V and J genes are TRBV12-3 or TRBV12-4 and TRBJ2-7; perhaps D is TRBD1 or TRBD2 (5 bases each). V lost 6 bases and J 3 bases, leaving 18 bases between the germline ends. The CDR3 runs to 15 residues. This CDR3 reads CASSTTGTLFYEQYF. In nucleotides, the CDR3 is TGTGCCAGCAGCACAACCGGGACGTTATTCTACGAGCAGTACTTC.

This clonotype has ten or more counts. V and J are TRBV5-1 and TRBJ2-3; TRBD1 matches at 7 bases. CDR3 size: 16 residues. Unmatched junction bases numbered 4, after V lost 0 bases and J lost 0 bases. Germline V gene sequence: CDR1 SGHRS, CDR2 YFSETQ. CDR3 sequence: CASSLGDRVSTDTQYF. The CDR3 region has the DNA TGCGCCAGCAGCTTGGGGGACAGAGTTAGCACAGATACGCAGTATTTT.

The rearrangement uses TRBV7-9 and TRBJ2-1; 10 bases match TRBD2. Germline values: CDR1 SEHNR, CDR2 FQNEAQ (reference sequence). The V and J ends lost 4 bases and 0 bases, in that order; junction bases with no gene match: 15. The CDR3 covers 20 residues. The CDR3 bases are TGTGCCAGCAGCTGGTCTAGCGGGGGCGAATCTTTAAGCTCCTACAATGAGCAGTTCTTC. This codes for CASSWSSGGESLSSYNEQFF. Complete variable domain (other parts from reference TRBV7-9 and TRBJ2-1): DTGVSQNPRHKITKRGQNVTFRCDPISEHNRLYWYRQTLGQGPEFLTYFQNEAQLEKSRLLSDRFSAERPKGSFSTLEIQRTEQGDSAMYLCASSWSSGGESLSSYNEQFFGPGTRLTVL.

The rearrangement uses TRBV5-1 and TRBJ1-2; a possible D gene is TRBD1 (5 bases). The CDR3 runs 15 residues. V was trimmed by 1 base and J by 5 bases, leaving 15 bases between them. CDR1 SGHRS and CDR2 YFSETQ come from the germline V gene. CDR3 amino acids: CASSLQGSLVYGYTF. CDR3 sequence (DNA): TGCGCCAGCAGCTTGCAGGGCAGCCTTGTGTATGGCTACACCTTC.

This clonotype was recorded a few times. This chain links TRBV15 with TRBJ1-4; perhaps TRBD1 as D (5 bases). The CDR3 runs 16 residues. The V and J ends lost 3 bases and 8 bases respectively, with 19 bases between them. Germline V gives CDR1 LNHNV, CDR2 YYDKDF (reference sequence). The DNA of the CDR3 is TGTGCCACCAGCAGGGACACAGGTTGGCAGTACGAAAAACTGTTTTTT. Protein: CATSRDTGWQYEKLFF.

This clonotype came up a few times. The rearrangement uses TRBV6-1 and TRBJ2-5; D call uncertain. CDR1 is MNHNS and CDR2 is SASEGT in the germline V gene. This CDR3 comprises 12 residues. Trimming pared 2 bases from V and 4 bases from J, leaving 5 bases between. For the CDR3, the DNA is TGTGCCAGCAGTGAAACTCCAGAGACCCAGTACTTC. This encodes CASSETPETQYF.

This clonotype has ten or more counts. For the CDR3, the DNA is TGCGCCAGCAGCTTGAATGGGGGCTCCTACGAGCAGTACTTC. Its protein product is CASSLNGGSYEQYF. The rearrangement uses TRBV5-1 and TRBJ2-7; D tentatively reads TRBD1 or TRBD2 (5 bases each). The CDR3 contains 14 residues. Germline assignment: CDR1 SGHRS and CDR2 YFSETQ. V was cut by 1 base and J by 0 bases, with 8 bases left in between. Together with reference TRBV5-1 and TRBJ2-7, the CDR3 gives the full variable domain: KAGVTQTPRYLIKTRGQQVTLSCSPISGHRSVSWYQQTPGQGLQFLFEYFSETQRNKGNFPGRFSGRQFSNSRSEMNVSTLELGDSALYLCASSLNGGSYEQYFGPGTRLTVT.

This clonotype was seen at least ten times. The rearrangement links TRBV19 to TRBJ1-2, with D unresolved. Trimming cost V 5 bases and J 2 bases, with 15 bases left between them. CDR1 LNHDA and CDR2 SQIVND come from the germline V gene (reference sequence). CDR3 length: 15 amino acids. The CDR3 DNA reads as TGTGCCAGTAGTCCCCAGACGGCCCAGAACTATGGCTACACCTTC. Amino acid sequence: CASSPQTAQNYGYTF.

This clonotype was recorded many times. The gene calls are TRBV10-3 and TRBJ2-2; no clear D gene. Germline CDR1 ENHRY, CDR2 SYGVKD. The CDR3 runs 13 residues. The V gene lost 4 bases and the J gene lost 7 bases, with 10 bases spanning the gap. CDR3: CAISGFDGGELFF. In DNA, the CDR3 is TGTGCCATCAGTGGTTTCGACGGCGGGGAGCTGTTTTTT.

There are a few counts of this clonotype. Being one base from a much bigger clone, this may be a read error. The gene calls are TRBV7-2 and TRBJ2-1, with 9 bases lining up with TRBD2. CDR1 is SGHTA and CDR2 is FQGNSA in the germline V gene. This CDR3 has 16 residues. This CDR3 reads CASSLGGGAGYNEHFF. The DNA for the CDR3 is TGTGCCAGCAGCTTAGGCGGGGGGGCGGGGTACAATGAGCACTTCTTC.

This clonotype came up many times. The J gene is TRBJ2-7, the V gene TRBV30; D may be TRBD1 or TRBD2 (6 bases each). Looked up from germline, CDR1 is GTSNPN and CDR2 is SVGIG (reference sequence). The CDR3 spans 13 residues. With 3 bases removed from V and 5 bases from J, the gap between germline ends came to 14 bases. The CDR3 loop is CAWRGRGPNEQYF. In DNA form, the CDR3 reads TGTGCCTGGAGGGGTCGGGGGCCGAACGAGCAGTACTTC. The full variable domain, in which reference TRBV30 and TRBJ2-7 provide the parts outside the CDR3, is SQTIHQWPATLVQPVGSPLSLECTVEGTSNPNLYWYRQAAGRGLQLLFYSVGIGQISSEVPQNLSASRPQDRQFILSSKKLLLSDSGFYLCAWRGRGPNEQYFGPGTRLTVT.

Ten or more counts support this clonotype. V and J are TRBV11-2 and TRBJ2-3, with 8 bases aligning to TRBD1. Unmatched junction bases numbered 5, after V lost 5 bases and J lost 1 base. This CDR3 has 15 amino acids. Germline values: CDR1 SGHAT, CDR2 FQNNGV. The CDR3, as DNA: TGTGCCAGCAGCACAACAGGGGGACGCACAGATACGCAGTATTTT. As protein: CASSTTGGRTDTQYF. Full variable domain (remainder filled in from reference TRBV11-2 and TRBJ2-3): EAGVAQSPRYKIIEKRQSVAFWCNPISGHATLYWYQQILGQGPKLLIQFQNNGVVDDSQLPKDRFSAERLKGVDSTLKIQPAKLEDSAVYLCASSTTGGRTDTQYFGPGTRLTVL.

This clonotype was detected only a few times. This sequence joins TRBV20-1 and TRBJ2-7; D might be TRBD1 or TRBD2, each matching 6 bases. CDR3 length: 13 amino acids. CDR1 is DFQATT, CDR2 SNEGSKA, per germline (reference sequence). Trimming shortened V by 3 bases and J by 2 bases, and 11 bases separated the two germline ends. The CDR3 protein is CSARRGVAYEQYF. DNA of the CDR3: TGCAGTGCTAGGAGGGGGGTGGCCTACGAGCAGTACTTC.

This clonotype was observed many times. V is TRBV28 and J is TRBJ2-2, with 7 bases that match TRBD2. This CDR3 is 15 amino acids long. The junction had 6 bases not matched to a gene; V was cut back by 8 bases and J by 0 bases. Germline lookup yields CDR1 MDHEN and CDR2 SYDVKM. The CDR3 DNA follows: TGTGCCAGCCTGAGCCTAGCGGCGAACACCGGGGAGCTGTTTTTT. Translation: CASLSLAANTGELFF.

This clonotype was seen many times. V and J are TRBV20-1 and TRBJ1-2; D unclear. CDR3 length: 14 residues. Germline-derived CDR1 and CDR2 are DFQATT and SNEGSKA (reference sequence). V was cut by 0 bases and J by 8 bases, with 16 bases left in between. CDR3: CSAREHQEGRGYTF. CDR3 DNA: TGCAGTGCTAGAGAGCATCAGGAAGGTCGCGGCTACACCTTC.

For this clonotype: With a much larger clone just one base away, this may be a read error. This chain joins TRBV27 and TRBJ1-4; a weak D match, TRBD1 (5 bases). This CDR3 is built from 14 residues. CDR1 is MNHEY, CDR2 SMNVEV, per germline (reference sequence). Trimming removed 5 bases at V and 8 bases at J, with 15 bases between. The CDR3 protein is CASSPDGGYEKLFF. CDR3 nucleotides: TGTGCCAGCAGTCCGGACGGGGGATACGAAAAACTGTTTTTT.

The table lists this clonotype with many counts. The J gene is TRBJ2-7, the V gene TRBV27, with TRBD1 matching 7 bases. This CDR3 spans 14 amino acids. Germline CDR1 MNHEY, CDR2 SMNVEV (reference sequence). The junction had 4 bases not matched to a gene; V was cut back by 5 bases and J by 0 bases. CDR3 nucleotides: TGTGCCAGCAGTCCGGGACAGAACTCCTACGAGCAGTACTTC. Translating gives CASSPGQNSYEQYF.

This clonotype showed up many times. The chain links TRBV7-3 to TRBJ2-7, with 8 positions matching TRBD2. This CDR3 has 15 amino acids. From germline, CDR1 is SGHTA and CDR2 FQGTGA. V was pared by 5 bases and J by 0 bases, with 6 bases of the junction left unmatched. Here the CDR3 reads CASSLPGLASYEQYF. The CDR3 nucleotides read TGTGCCAGCAGCCTGCCCGGACTAGCCTCCTACGAGCAGTACTTC.

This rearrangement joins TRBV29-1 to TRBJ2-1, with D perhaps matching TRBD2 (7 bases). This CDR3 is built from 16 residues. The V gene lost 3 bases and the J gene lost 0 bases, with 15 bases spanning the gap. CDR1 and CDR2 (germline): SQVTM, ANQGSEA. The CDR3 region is CSVDRGGGSSYNEQFF. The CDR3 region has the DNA TGCAGCGTTGATCGTGGGGGCGGGAGCTCCTACAATGAGCAGTTCTTC.

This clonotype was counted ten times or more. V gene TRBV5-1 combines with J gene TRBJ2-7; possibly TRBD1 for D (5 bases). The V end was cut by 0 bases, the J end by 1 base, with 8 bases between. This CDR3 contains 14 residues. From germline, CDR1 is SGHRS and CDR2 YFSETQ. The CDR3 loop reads CASSLDQGSYEQYF. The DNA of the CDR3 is TGCGCCAGCAGCTTGGATCAGGGATCCTACGAGCAGTACTTC.

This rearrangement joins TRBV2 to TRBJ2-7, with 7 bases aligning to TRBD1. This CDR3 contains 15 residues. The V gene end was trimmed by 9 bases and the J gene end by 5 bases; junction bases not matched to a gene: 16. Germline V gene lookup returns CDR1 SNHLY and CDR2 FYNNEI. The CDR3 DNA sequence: TGTGCCAGTTCCCCACAGGGGATAGGGGTCCACGAGCAGTACTTC. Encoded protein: CASSPQGIGVHEQYF.